These 20 T cell receptor beta chains came from one sample sequenced in a study of T cell clones after liver transplantation. The repertoire was sequenced with immunoSEQ multiplex PCR; TCRdb's copy has only in-frame clones and lacks some. The top ten hold about 0.79% of the sample, which has tens of thousands of clones, about 80% seen once. The sequenced sample was CD4+ T cells from blood, obtained 12 months after liver transplant. Every receptor here comes from a human patient who received a liver transplant. Some T cells could come from the graft donor.

The chain couples TRBV6-1 to TRBJ2-1, with 7 bases that match TRBD1. V was clipped by 7 bases and J by 7 bases; unmatched bases: 10. The CDR3 totals 14 residues. The germline V gene encodes CDR1 MNHNS and CDR2 SASEGT. CDR3 in amino acids: CASTRQGRGNEQFF. For the CDR3, the DNA is TGTGCCAGCACTCGACAGGGACGGGGTAATGAGCAGTTCTTC.

CDR3 DNA sequence: TGTGCCAGTGGTCAAGGCTATGGCTACACCTTC. Translation: CASGQGYGYTF. The chain uses TRBV19 and TRBJ1-2; D remains unclear. There are 11 residues in the CDR3. Germline V lookup: CDR1 LNHDA, CDR2 SQIVND (reference sequence). Trimming took 8 bases from V and 4 from J, leaving 8 bases between them.

This clone has only one observation. The chain has TRBV5-4 and TRBJ2-7; no clear D. Trimming removed 0 bases at V and 2 bases at J, with 6 bases between. This CDR3 comprises 13 residues. The germline V gene encodes CDR1 SGHNT and CDR2 YYREEE (reference sequence). The CDR3 DNA reads as TGTGCCAGCAGCTTGGATCAGACCTACGAGCAGTACTTC. Encoded protein: CASSLDQTYEQYF.

The count of this clone is one. This sequence joins TRBV27 and TRBJ2-2; D is perhaps TRBD2 (6 bases). The CDR3 totals 19 residues. The V end lost 7 bases, the J end lost 0 bases, and 24 bases lay between the germline ends. Germline CDR1 and CDR2: MNHEY and SMNVEV (reference sequence). CDR3 nucleotides: TGTGCCAGCACCCTAAATTGGGCTAGCGTTAATTCGAACACCGGGGAGCTGTTTTTT. This gives the protein CASTLNWASVNSNTGELFF.

The V gene is TRBV13, the J gene TRBJ1-5; D uncertain. V was shortened by 5 bases and J by 3 bases, with 11 bases between the two germline ends. Germline V CDR1 and CDR2: PRHDT, FYEKMQ (reference sequence). The CDR3 length is 14 residues. CDR3 region: CASSRGRFNQPQHF. DNA of the CDR3: TGTGCCAGCAGCCGAGGACGGTTCAATCAGCCCCAGCATTTT.

This rearrangement joins TRBV5-1 to TRBJ2-5; 7 nucleotides agree with TRBD1. CDR3 size: 13 residues. The germline V gene encodes CDR1 SGHRS and CDR2 YFSETQ. V shed 4 bases and J 2 bases; nucleotides not matched to a gene: 2. The chain's CDR3 is CASSTGQQETQYF. The CDR3, as DNA: TGCGCCAGCAGCACGGGACAGCAAGAGACCCAGTACTTC. The full variable domain, in which reference TRBV5-1 and TRBJ2-5 provide the parts outside the CDR3, is KAGVTQTPRYLIKTRGQQVTLSCSPISGHRSVSWYQQTPGQGLQFLFEYFSETQRNKGNFPGRFSGRQFSNSRSEMNVSTLELGDSALYLCASSTGQQETQYFGPGTRLLVL.

This clone is a singleton in its sample. The chain is built from TRBV6-5 and TRBJ1-1, with D tentatively TRBD1 (6 bases). V was pared by 0 bases and J by 5 bases, with 13 bases between. This CDR3 is 15 amino acids long. Germline V gene data show CDR1 as MNHEY and CDR2 as SVGAGI. The CDR3 region has the DNA TGTGCCAGCAGTTACTCTACCAGGGGCAGGACTGAAGCTTTCTTT. It encodes CASSYSTRGRTEAFF.

V is TRBV11-2 and J is TRBJ2-7; D not resolved. V dropped 5 bases and J dropped 2 bases, with 13 bases sitting between them. This CDR3 region has 14 residues. Germline assignment: CDR1 SGHAT and CDR2 FQNNGV. CDR3 sequence: CASSPSYLTYEQYF. Here the CDR3 DNA reads TGTGCCAGCAGCCCTTCTTACTTAACCTACGAGCAGTACTTC.

The table lists this clone with a count of one. The J gene is TRBJ1-1, the V gene TRBV5-1; D gene unclear. CDR1 and CDR2 (germline): SGHRS, YFSETQ. V lost 0 bases and J lost 4, with 4 bases in between. The length of the CDR3 is 12 residues. CDR3 loop: CASSLGPTEAFF. The CDR3 DNA reads TGCGCCAGCAGCTTGGGGCCCACTGAAGCTTTCTTT.

On this clone itself: Other DNA sequences in the sample encode the same CDR3. The V and J genes are TRBV14 and TRBJ1-1; maybe TRBD1 (5 bases). The CDR3 is made up of 14 amino acids. V gave up 2 bases and J gave up 0 bases, with 7 bases separating them. Germline loops: CDR1 SGHDN, CDR2 FVKESK. The CDR3 spells CASSQPGMNTEAFF. The CDR3, as DNA: TGTGCCAGCAGCCAACCAGGGATGAACACTGAAGCTTTCTTT.

The CDR3 DNA sequence: TGTGCCAGCAGTGAAGCCAGCGGGAGGGCCGGTGAGCAGTTCTTC. Translated, it gives CASSEASGRAGEQFF. The gene calls are TRBV28 and TRBJ2-1; 10 bases match TRBD2. After removal of 5 bases from V and 9 bases from J, the junction contained 10 bases not matched to a gene. Per the germline V gene, CDR1 is MDHEN and CDR2 is SYDVKM. The CDR3 covers 15 residues.

The rearrangement uses TRBV6-1 and TRBJ1-5; D might be TRBD1 (6 bases). V was pared by 6 bases and J by 1 base, with 13 bases between. Per germline, CDR1 MNHNS and CDR2 SASEGT. CDR3 length: 15 amino acids. The CDR3 is CASRAGQQSNQPQHF. For the CDR3, the DNA is TGTGCCAGCAGGGCCGGACAGCAAAGCAATCAGCCCCAGCATTTT.

The chain uses TRBV5-1 and TRBJ2-3; 7 nucleotides match TRBD2. CDR1 and CDR2 from the germline V gene are SGHRS and YFSETQ. The CDR3 runs 16 residues. The V gene end was trimmed by 4 bases and the J gene end by 3 bases; junction bases not matched to a gene: 11. This CDR3 is CASSPMGSGATDTQYF. CDR3 DNA: TGCGCCAGCAGCCCTATGGGGAGCGGGGCGACAGATACGCAGTATTTT.

The chain couples TRBV2 to TRBJ1-1, with a tentative D call TRBD1 (5 bases). The CDR3 is 15 residues long. V was pared by 5 bases and J by 1 base, with 14 bases between. Germline V gene sequence: CDR1 SNHLY, CDR2 FYNNEI. The chain's CDR3 is CASSFLRVTNTEAFF. DNA of the CDR3: TGTGCCAGCAGTTTCCTCAGGGTAACGAACACTGAAGCTTTCTTT.

CDR3 DNA sequence: TGTGCCAGCATCGGGCGGACGCCCTACAATGAGCAGTTCTTC. Protein sequence: CASIGRTPYNEQFF. The chain joins TRBV2 to TRBJ2-1; D is unclear. Trimming left V 7 bases short and J 2 bases short, with 12 bases between. From germline, CDR1 is SNHLY and CDR2 FYNNEI. The CDR3 has 14 amino acids.

The V call is TRBV30, the J call TRBJ1-1, with 8 bases fitting TRBD1. Germline V gives CDR1 GTSNPN, CDR2 SVGIG (reference sequence). The CDR3 has 16 residues. The V gene end was trimmed by 2 bases and the J gene end by 6 bases; junction bases not matched to a gene: 14. The CDR3 here is CAWSRVYRGSGSEAFF. The DNA of the CDR3 is TGTGCCTGGAGTCGAGTTTACAGGGGGTCGGGCTCTGAAGCTTTCTTT.

V gene TRBV18 combines with J gene TRBJ1-1, with 8 bases matching TRBD1. V lost 10 bases to trimming and J lost 1 base; unmatched junction nucleotides: 5. The CDR3 covers 13 residues. The V gene's germline CDR1 is KGHSH and CDR2 LQKENI. CDR3 region: CATRGQANTEAFF. The CDR3 nucleotides read TGTGCCACCCGGGGACAGGCGAACACTGAAGCTTTCTTT. The variable domain in full, completed from reference TRBV18 and TRBJ1-1, reads NAGVMQNPRHLVRRRGQEARLRCSPMKGHSHVYWYRQLPEEGLKFMVYLQKENIIDESGMPKERFSAEFPKEGPSILRIQQVVRGDSAAYFCATRGQANTEAFFGQGTRLTVV.

The V and J genes are TRBV18 and TRBJ1-3, with D uncertain. The germline V and J ends were trimmed by 2 bases and 6 bases, with 14 bases remaining between them. CDR3 length: 15 amino acids. Germline V gene data show CDR1 as KGHSH and CDR2 as LQKENI. The CDR3 is CASSPTAWDENTIYF. The CDR3 nucleotides read TGTGCCAGCTCACCAACGGCCTGGGATGAAAACACCATATATTTT. The variable domain in full, with the rest retrieved from reference TRBV18 and TRBJ1-3, is NAGVMQNPRHLVRRRGQEARLRCSPMKGHSHVYWYRQLPEEGLKFMVYLQKENIIDESGMPKERFSAEFPKEGPSILRIQQVVRGDSAAYFCASSPTAWDENTIYFGEGSWLTVV.

The V call is TRBV27, the J call TRBJ2-1; D is possibly TRBD2 (5 bases). This CDR3 has 16 amino acids. V gave up 2 bases and J gave up 0 bases, with 11 bases separating them. The V gene's germline CDR1 is MNHEY and CDR2 SMNVEV (reference sequence). CDR3 sequence: CASSLGRVGSYNEQFF. CDR3 coding DNA: TGTGCCAGCAGTTTAGGGCGGGTGGGCTCCTACAATGAGCAGTTCTTC.

This chain connects TRBV5-5 to TRBJ2-2; possibly TRBD1 for D (5 bases). Trimming stripped 6 bases from V and 2 bases from J, with 14 bases between. Germline V CDR1 and CDR2: SGHKS, YYEKEE (reference sequence). The CDR3 is 15 amino acids. The CDR3 DNA sequence: TGTGCCAGCACCCCCGGCGACAGAAACACCGGGGAGCTGTTTTTT. Amino acid sequence: CASTPGDRNTGELFF.